The rows below give T cell receptor beta chains drawn from one sample of a study of technical replicates of blood from several donors. This table comes from immunoSEQ multiplex PCR, and its TCRdb copy is limited to in-frame clones, with some not included. This sample carries about 72,000 clones, over 95% of them seen once, and the ten largest clones take more than 0.2%. The sequenced sample was T cells isolated from PBMCs. The origin of the receptors is a human donor in good health. Both conserved end residues are part of each CDR3. The order of the fields is clone size, CDR3 length, D gene, J gene, V gene, CDR3 protein, CDR3 DNA. D genes are given only for firm matches. Part of the rows lack a size; the others show once, few, many or a class for expanded clones.

>-|15|-|TRBJ2-3|TRBV6-5
CASSSQGPRTDTQYF
TGTGCCAGCAGTTCTCAGGGGCCTCGCACAGATACGCAGTATTTT
>-|17|-|TRBJ2-7|TRBV27
CASSLKARGTTRSEQYF
TGTGCCAGCAGTTTAAAGGCGCGAGGGACAACAAGGAGCGAGCAGTACTTC
>-|16|-|TRBJ1-1|TRBV19
CASSISSPPLNTEAFF
TGTGCCAGTAGTATATCGAGCCCGCCCCTGAACACTGAAGCTTTCTTT
>-|15|-|TRBJ1-6|TRBV5-1
CASSHTVGEDSPLHF
TGCGCCAGCAGCCATACCGTGGGGGAGGACTCACCCCTCCACTTT
>once|15|-|TRBJ1-3|TRBV6-1
CASIFGPGEGNTIYF
TGTGCCAGCATCTTTGGCCCAGGGGAGGGAAACACCATATATTTT
>-|13|TRBD2|TRBJ2-1|TRBV29-1
CSAQGLHHDEQFF
TGCAGCGCGCAGGGACTACATCACGATGAGCAGTTCTTC
>once|16|TRBD1|TRBJ2-2|TRBV5-4
CASSLGWQGDTGELFF
TGTGCCAGCAGCTTGGGGTGGCAGGGGGACACCGGGGAGCTGTTTTTT
>-|15|-|TRBJ2-3|TRBV6-4
CASSIGDTSTDTQYF
TGTGCCAGCAGTATCGGGGACACTAGCACAGATACGCAGTATTTT
>-|12|-|TRBJ1-4|TRBV2
CASNRLSEKLFF
TGTGCCAGCAACCGGTTGAGTGAAAAACTGTTTTTT
>-|15|TRBD1|TRBJ2-7|TRBV2
CASSAWQGQSYEQYF
TGTGCCAGCAGTGCGTGGCAGGGACAGTCCTACGAGCAGTACTTC
>-|14|-|TRBJ2-7|TRBV6-5
CASSYQQGRNEQYF
TGTGCCAGCAGTTACCAACAGGGAAGAAACGAGCAGTACTTC
>-|16|TRBD1|TRBJ1-4|TRBV19
CASSILQGPTNEKLFF
TGTGCCAGTAGTATTTTACAGGGGCCAACTAATGAAAAACTGTTTTTT
>-|15|-|TRBJ1-2|TRBV19
CASNPDSNRHYGYTF
TGTGCCAGTAACCCAGACTCTAACCGTCACTATGGCTACACCTTC
>-|15|-|TRBJ2-1|TRBV28
CASSRDFRGGDEQFF
TGTGCCAGCAGTCGGGACTTTAGGGGAGGCGATGAGCAGTTCTTC